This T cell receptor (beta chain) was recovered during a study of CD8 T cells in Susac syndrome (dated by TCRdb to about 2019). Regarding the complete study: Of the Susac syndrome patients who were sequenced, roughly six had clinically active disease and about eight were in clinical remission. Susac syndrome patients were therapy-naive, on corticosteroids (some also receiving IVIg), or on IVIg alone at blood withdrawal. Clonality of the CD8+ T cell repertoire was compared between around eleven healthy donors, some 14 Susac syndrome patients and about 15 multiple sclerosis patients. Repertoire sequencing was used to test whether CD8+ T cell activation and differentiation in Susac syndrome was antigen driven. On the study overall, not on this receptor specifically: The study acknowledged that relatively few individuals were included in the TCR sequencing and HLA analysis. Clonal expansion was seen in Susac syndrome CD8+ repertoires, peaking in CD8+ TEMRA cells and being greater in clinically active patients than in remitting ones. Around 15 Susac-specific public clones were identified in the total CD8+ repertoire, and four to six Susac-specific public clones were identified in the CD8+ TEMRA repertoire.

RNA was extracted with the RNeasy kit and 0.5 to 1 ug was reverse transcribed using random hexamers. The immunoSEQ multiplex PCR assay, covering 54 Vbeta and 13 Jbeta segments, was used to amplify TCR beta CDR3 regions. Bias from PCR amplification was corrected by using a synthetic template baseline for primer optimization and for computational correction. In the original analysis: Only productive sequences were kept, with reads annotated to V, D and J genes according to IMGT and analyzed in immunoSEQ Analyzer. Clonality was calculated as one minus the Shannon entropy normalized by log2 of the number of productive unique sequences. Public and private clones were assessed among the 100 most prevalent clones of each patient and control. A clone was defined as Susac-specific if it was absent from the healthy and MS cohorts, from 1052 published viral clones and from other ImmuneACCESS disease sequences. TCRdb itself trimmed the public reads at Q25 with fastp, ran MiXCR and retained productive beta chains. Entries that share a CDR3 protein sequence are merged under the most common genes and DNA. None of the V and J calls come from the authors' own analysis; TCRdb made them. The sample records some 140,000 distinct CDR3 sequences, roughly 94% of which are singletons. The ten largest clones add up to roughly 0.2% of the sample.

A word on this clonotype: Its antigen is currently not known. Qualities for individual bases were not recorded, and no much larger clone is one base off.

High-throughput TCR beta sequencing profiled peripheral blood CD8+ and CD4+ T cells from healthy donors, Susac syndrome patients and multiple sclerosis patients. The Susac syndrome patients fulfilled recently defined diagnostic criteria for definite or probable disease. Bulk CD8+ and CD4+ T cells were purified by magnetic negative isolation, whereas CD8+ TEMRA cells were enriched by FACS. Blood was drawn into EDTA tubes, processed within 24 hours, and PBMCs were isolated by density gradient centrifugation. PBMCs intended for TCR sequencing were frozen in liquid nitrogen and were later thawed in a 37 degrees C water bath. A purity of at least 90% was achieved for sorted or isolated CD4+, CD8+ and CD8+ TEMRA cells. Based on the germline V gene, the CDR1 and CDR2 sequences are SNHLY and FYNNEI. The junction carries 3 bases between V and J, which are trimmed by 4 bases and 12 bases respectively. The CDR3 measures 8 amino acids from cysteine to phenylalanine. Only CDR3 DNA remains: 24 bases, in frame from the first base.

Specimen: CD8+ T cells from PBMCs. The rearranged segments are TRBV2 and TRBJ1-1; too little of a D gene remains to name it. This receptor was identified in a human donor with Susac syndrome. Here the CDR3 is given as CASSGPFF. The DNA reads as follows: TGTGCCAGCAGTGGGCCTTTCTTT.